This T cell receptor beta chain derives from a study of blood T cell repertoires in COVID-19. Looking at the study overall: Nucleic acid was either cDNA or gDNA, and it came from T cells, B-cell-depleted T cells, or PBMCs.

CDR1 SGHRS and CDR2 YFSETQ come from the germline V gene. This CDR3 is 14 amino acids long. Trimming removed 4 bases from V and 3 bases from J, with 13 bases in between. Libraries were prepared by immunoSEQ multiplex PCR; TCRdb keeps only in-frame clonotypes and omits some of them. The sample shows fewer than 350,000 clones, around 85% of them seen only once. The source is a woman under 40 with COVID-19, enrolled during active disease. The chain links TRBV5-1 to TRBJ2-5; TRBD1 is a possible D gene (6 bases). Sequenced sample: peripheral blood. The CDR3 DNA is TGCGCCAGCAGCATGTTGGACAGCGAAGAGACCCAGTACTTC. It translates to CASSMLDSEETQYF.